Presented here are 9 T cell receptor beta chains from one specimen sequenced in a study of T cells in Graves' hyperthyroidism and ophthalmopathy. The CDR3 regions of TCR beta were amplified from RNA transcripts. HTBI primers were employed in a first-round RT-PCR of the TCR CDR3. From the multiplex PCR reads, TCRdb called clonotypes with MiXCR, one entry per CDR3 protein. In the table there are about 590,000 distinct CDR3 sequences, 15% to 18% of which are singletons. Sequencing input: blood. The origin of the receptors is a woman aged 25-40 years with Graves' hyperthyroidism.

This clonotype was counted ten times or more. This chain uses TRBV20-1 with TRBJ2-3; D uncertain. The V and J ends lost 5 bases and 7 bases respectively, with 16 bases between them. The CDR3 runs to 13 residues. Germline loops: CDR1 DFQATT, CDR2 SNEGSKA (reference sequence). CDR3 DNA sequence: TGCAGTGCTGATGGTAGCAGGTTAAATACGCAGTATTTT. It yields the protein CSADGSRLNTQYF.

The V call is TRBV5-1, the J call TRBJ1-2, with a possible D match to TRBD1 (6 bases). Germline loops: CDR1 SGHRS, CDR2 YFSETQ. V was shortened by 4 bases and J by 3 bases, with 10 bases between the two germline ends. This CDR3 has 13 residues. The CDR3 loop is CASSTAGDYGYTF. CDR3 sequence (DNA): TGCGCCAGCAGCACAGCAGGGGACTATGGCTACACCTTC.

The chain combines TRBV6-1 with TRBJ2-1; 9 nucleotides line up with TRBD2. V lost 7 bases to trimming and J lost 1 base; unmatched junction nucleotides: 14. The CDR3 has 18 residues. The germline CDR1 and CDR2 sequences are MNHNS and SASEGT. This CDR3 is CASTDRRASGKSYNEQFF. The CDR3, as DNA: TGTGCCAGCACCGACCGGAGGGCTAGCGGGAAGTCCTACAATGAGCAGTTCTTC.

This clonotype was detected ten times or more. The rearrangement joins TRBV20-1 to TRBJ2-7, with TRBD2 matching 10 bases. The length of the CDR3 is 14 residues. The V and J ends lost 6 bases and 4 bases, in that order; junction bases with no gene match: 9. Per germline, CDR1 DFQATT and CDR2 SNEGSKA (reference sequence). The CDR3 protein is CSASLAGERYEQYF. As DNA, the CDR3 is TGCAGTGCATCTCTAGCGGGAGAGAGGTACGAGCAGTACTTC.

This clonotype has a count of ten or more. The chain combines TRBV7-2 with TRBJ1-1; D not resolved. With 2 bases removed from V and 1 base from J, the gap between germline ends came to 8 bases. Germline lookup yields CDR1 SGHTA and CDR2 FQGNSA. The CDR3 contains 14 residues. CDR3 nucleotides: TGTGCCAGCAGCTTAAATTCTGGGAACACTGAAGCTTTCTTT. Translated, it gives CASSLNSGNTEAFF.

This clonotype was recorded at least ten times. CDR3 in amino acids: CASSIRGATYEQYF. CDR3 nucleotide sequence: TGTGCCAGCAGTATCAGGGGGGCCACCTACGAGCAGTACTTC. The chain links TRBV2 to TRBJ2-7; TRBD1 is a possible D gene (7 bases). The CDR3 runs 14 residues. The V gene lost 5 bases and the J gene lost 2 bases, with 13 bases spanning the gap. Germline V lookup: CDR1 SNHLY, CDR2 FYNNEI.

Concerning this clonotype: Given a much more abundant clone one base away, this may be a read error. The V call is TRBV20-1, the J call TRBJ2-1; possibly TRBD1 or TRBD2 for D (6 bases each). Germline CDR1 is DFQATT and CDR2 is SNEGSKA (reference sequence). V lost 5 bases to trimming and J lost 0 bases, with 23 bases between them. The CDR3 is 18 amino acids. CDR3 protein: CSARRASRRGGSYNEQFF. CDR3 nucleotides: TGCAGTGCTCGGAGGGCTAGCAGGAGAGGGGGCTCCTACAATGAGCAGTTCTTC.

This clonotype appeared many times. The V gene is TRBV11-2, the J gene TRBJ2-1; D is undetermined. Germline V gene lookup returns CDR1 SGHAT and CDR2 FQNNGV. V was cut by 5 bases and J by 9 bases, with 17 bases left in between. This CDR3 has 14 amino acids. CDR3 in amino acids: CASSPPPAPAEQFF. The DNA for the CDR3 is TGTGCCAGCAGCCCCCCCCCCGCTCCGGCTGAGCAGTTCTTC.

This clonotype appeared a few times. The CDR3 sequence: CASSTGGPLGEQYF. DNA of the CDR3: TGTGCCAGCAGTACGGGGGGGCCTCTAGGCGAGCAGTACTTC. The chain has TRBV12-3 or TRBV12-4 and TRBJ2-7, with 8 bases identical to TRBD2. J gave up 6 bases and V 5 bases, and 9 bases lay outside the gene matches. The CDR3 has 14 amino acids.